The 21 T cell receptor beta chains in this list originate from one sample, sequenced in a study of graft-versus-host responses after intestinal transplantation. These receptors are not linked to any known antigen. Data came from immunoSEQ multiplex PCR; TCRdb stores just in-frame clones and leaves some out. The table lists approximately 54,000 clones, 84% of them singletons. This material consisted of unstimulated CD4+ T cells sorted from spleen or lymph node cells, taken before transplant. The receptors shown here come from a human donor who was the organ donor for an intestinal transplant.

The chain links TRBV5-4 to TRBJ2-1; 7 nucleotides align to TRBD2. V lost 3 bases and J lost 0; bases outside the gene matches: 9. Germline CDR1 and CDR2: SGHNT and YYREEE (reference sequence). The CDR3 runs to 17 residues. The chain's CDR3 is CASSSGPGLSSYNEQFF. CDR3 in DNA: TGTGCCAGCAGCTCGGGACCGGGACTAAGCTCCTACAATGAGCAGTTCTTC.

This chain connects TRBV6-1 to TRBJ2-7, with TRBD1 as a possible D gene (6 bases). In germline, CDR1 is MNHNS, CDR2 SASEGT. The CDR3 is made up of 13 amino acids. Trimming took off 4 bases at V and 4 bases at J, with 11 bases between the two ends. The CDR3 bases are TGTGCCAGCAGTGCCGGGACATCTTACGAGCAGTACTTC. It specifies CASSAGTSYEQYF.

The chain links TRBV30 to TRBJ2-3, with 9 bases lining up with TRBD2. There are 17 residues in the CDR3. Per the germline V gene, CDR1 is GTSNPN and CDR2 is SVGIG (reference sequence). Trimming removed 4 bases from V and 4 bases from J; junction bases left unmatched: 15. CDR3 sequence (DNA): TGTGCCTGGACCCGAGGGGGCGGGAGGGCCCTCGCAGATACGCAGTATTTT. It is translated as CAWTRGGGRALADTQYF.

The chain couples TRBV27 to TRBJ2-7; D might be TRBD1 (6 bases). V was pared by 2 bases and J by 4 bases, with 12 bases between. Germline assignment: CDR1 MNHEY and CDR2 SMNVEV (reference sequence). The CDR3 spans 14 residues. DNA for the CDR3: TGTGCCAGCAGTTTACAGGGGAGTAGGTACGAGCAGTACTTC. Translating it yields CASSLQGSRYEQYF.

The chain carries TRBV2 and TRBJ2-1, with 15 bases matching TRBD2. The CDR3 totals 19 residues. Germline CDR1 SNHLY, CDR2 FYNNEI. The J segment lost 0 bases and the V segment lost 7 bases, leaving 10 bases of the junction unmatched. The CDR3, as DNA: TGTGCCAGCACTTCTAGAGGGACTAGCGGGAGGACCTCCTACAATGAGCAGTTCTTC. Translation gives CASTSRGTSGRTSYNEQFF.

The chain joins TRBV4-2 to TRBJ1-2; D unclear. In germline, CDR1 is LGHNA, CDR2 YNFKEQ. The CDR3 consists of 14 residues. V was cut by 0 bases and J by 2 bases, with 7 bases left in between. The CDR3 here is CASSQEEANYGYTF. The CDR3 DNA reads TGTGCCAGCAGCCAAGAGGAGGCGAACTATGGCTACACCTTC.

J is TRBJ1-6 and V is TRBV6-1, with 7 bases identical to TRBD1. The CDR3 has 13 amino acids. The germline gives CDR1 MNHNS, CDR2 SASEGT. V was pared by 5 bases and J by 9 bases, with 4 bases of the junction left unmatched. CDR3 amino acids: CASSRRGGSPLHF. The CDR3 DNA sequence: TGTGCCAGCAGTCGCAGGGGGGGTTCACCCCTCCACTTT.

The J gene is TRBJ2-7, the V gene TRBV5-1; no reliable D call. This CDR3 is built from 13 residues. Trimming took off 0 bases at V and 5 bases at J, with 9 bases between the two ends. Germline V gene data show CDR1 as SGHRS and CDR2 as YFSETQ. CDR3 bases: TGCGCCAGCAGCTTGGAGGGTCTCAACGAGCAGTACTTC. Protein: CASSLEGLNEQYF.

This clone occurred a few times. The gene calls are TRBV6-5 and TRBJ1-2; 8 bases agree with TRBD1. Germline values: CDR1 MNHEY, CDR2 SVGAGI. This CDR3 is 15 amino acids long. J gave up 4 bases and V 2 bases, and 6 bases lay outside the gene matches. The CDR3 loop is CASSYAAGGAYGYTF. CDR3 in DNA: TGTGCCAGCAGTTACGCCGCAGGGGGCGCCTATGGCTACACCTTC.

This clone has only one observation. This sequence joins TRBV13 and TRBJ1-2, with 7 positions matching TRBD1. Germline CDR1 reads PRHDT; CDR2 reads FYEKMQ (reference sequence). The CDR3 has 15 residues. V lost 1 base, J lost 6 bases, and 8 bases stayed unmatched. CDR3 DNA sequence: TGTGCCAGCAGCTTAGCCGGACAGGTCGTTGATGGCTACACCTTC. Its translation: CASSLAGQVVDGYTF.

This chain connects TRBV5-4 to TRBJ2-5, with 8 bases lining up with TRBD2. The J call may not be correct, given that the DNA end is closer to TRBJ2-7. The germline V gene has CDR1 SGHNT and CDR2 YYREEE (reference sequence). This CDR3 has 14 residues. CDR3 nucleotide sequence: TGTGCCAGCAGCTCCGGGGGGGGGAAGTACGAGCAGTACTTC. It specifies CASSSGGGKYEQYF.

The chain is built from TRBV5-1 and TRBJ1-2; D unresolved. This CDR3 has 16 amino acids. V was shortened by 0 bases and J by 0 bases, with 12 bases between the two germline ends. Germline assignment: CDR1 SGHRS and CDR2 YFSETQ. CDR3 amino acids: CASSLAPGSANYGYTF. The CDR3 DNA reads TGCGCCAGCAGCTTGGCCCCGGGTTCCGCTAACTATGGCTACACCTTC. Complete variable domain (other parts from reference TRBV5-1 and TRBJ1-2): KAGVTQTPRYLIKTRGQQVTLSCSPISGHRSVSWYQQTPGQGLQFLFEYFSETQRNKGNFPGRFSGRQFSNSRSEMNVSTLELGDSALYLCASSLAPGSANYGYTFGSGTRLTVV.

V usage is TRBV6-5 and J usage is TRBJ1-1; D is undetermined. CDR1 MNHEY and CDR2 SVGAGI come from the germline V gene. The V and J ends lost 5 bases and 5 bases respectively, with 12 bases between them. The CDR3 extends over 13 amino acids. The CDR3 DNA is TGTGCCAGCAGTCCTAGGGTGATAACTGAAGCTTTCTTT. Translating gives CASSPRVITEAFF.

Here the CDR3 reads CASSFGDYSGNTIYF. CDR3 DNA sequence: TGCGCCAGCAGCTTCGGGGACTACTCTGGAAACACCATATATTTT. V gene TRBV5-1 combines with J gene TRBJ1-3; D might be TRBD1 (5 bases). The CDR3 has 15 amino acids. V was clipped by 2 bases and J by 0 bases, with 9 bases between them. Looked up from germline, CDR1 is SGHRS and CDR2 is YFSETQ.

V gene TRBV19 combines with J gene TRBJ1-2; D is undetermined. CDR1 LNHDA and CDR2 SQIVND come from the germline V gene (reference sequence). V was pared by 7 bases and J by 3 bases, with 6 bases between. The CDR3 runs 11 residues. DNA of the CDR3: TGTGCCAGTAAGGCGGACTATGGCTACACCTTC. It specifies CASKADYGYTF. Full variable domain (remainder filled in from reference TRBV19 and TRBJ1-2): DGGITQSPKYLFRKEGQNVTLSCEQNLNHDAMYWYRQDPGQGLRLIYYSQIVNDFQKGDIAEGYSVSREKKESFPLTVTSAQKNPTAFYLCASKADYGYTFGSGTRLTVV.

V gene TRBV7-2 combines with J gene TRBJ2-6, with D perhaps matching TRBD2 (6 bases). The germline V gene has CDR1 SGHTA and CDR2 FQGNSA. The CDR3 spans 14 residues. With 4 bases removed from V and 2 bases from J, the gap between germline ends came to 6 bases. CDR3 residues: CASSSSAGANVLTF. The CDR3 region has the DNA TGTGCCAGCAGCTCTAGCGCTGGGGCCAACGTCCTGACTTTC. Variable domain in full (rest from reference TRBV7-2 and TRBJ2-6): GAGVSQSPSNKVTEKGKDVELRCDPISGHTALYWYRQSLGQGLEFLIYFQGNSAPDKSGLPSDRFSAERTGGSVSTLTIQRTQQEDSAVYLCASSSSAGANVLTFGAGSRLTVL.

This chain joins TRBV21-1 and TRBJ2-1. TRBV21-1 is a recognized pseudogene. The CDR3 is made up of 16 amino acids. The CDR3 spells CASSPHIGTPANEQFF. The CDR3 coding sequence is TGTGCCAGCAGCCCTCACATCGGGACGCCGGCCAATGAGCAGTTCTTC.

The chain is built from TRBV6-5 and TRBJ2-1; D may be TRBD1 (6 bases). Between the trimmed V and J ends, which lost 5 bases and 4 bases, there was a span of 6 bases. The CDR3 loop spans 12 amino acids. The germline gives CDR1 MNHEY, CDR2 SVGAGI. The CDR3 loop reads CASSTGYNEQFF. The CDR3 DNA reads TGTGCCAGCAGTACAGGGTACAATGAGCAGTTCTTC.

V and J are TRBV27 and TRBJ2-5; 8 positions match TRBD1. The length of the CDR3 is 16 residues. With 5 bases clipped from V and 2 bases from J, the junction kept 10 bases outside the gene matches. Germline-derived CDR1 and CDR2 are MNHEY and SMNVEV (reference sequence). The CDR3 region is CASSPFRGQGQETQYF. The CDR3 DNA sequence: TGTGCCAGCAGTCCCTTCAGGGGGCAGGGGCAAGAGACCCAGTACTTC.

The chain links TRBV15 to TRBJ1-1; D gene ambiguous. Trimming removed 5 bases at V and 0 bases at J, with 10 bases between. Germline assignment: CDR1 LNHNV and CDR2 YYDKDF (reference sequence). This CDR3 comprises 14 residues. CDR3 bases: TGTGCCACCAGCTCCCGACACCTGAACACTGAAGCTTTCTTT. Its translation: CATSSRHLNTEAFF.

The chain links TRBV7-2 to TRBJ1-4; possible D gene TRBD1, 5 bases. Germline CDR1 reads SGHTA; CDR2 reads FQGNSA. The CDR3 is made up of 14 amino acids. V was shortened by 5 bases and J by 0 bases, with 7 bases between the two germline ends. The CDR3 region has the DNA TGTGCCAGCAGCGTACAGGCAACTAATGAAAAACTGTTTTTT. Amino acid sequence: CASSVQATNEKLFF.